Listed below are T cell receptor beta chains from one sample, sequenced in a study of beta chain features in type 1 diabetes. Libraries were prepared by immunoSEQ multiplex PCR; TCRdb keeps only in-frame clonotypes and omits some of them. The table includes a few hundred thousand clones, 13% detected once. Sequencing was performed on naive CD4+ T cells from blood. Every receptor here comes from a woman between 18 and 30 years old with type 1 diabetes. Both conserved end residues are trimmed from each CDR3. The D gene is left open where the match is weak. Clone size is not always given. Where it is, it says once, few, many or a class for expanded clones.

ASSYGGSYEQY | few | TRBV7-2 | .
ASSITRAAVSNTGELF | few | TRBV19 | .
ASSRGQLNTGELF | few | TRBV19 | TRBD1
ASSFQPGGHTEAF | few | TRBV5-8 | .
ASTTRLAGGYEQY | . | TRBV7-2 | TRBD2
ASRLAGSGYIQY | . | TRBV28 | TRBD2
ASSPTGGQETQY | few | TRBV19 | TRBD1
ASSFRSPYRAESSYEQY | few | TRBV13 | .
ATSRDPRDRGRKSNQPQH | . | TRBV15 | TRBD1
ASRGTGLYEQY | . | TRBV28 | TRBD1
ASSYAGARETQY | . | TRBV5-1 | TRBD2
ASSLWGTSGSNNEQF | . | TRBV5-1 | TRBD2
ASSPLLTGIGGELF | . | TRBV4-1 | TRBD1
ASSPRGGLWTDTQY | . | TRBV14 | TRBD2
ARRGNRPNTGELF | . | TRBV30 | .
AWSVQGLLGQPQH | few | TRBV30 | .
ASSLVQGQYGYT | few | TRBV7-2 | .
ASSIGGRALDTEQF | few | TRBV19 | TRBD2
ASRGQLNTGELF | few | TRBV28 | .
ASSLGERVAEAF | few | TRBV5-1 | .
ASSATGWQPQH | few | TRBV7-9 | .
ASTRSGQSNTEAF | . | TRBV9 | .
ASSPAQPVGNTIY | . | TRBV18 | .
ASSIGTTVYEQY | . | TRBV5-4 | TRBD2
ASSLGTGGGFYEQY | . | TRBV11-2 | TRBD1
ASSPRREHGGELF | . | TRBV18 | TRBD2
ASSADRGRRNEQF | few | TRBV5-5 | TRBD1
ASSQDRTIVYGYT | few | TRBV4-3 | .
ASSVGPTLAGVAYEQY | . | TRBV9 | TRBD2
ASSQVGLETEKLF | once | TRBV4-1 | .
ASSPPRGGDIQY | few | TRBV18 | .
ASSATGDTQY | . | TRBV9 | .
ASSLDRGNEQF | . | TRBV11-2 | TRBD1
SARDTREAF | . | TRBV29-1 | .
ASSSPRQGLGANVLT | few | TRBV28 | TRBD1